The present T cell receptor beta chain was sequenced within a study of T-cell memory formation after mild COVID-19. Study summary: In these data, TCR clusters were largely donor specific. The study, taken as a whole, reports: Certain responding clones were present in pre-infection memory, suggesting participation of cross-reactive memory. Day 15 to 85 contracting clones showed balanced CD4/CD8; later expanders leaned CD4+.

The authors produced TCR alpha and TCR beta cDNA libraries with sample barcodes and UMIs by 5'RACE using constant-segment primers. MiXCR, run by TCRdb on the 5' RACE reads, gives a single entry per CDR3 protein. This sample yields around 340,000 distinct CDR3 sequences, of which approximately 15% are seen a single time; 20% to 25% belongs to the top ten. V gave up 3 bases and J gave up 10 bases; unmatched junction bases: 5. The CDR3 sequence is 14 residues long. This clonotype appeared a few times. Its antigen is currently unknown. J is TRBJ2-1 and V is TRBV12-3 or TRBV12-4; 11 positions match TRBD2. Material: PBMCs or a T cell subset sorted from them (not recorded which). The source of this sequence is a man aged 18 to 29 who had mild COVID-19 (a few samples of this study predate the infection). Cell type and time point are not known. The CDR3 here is CASSFNSGGVEQFF. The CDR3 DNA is TGTGCCAGCAGTTTTAATAGCGGGGGGGTAGAGCAGTTCTTC.